The TCR beta chain under discussion was sequenced for a study of T cells in localized non-small cell lung cancer. Study-level results: Measurement of T cell clonality placed uninvolved adjacent lung highest, above the level in tumor. Since sequencing was restricted to only one region of the tumor, intratumor heterogeneity remains a possibility. Median detection of top 100 tumor clones in adjacent lung was 57 clones.

Germline V lookup: CDR1 SGHVS, CDR2 FNYEAQ. V shed 3 bases and J shed 7 bases, with 10 bases lying between them. This CDR3 has 13 amino acids. This clone came up once. Antigen: not known. Libraries were prepared by immunoSEQ multiplex PCR; TCRdb keeps only in-frame clonotypes and omits some of them. The table lists around 40,000 clones, about 86% of them singletons. This rearrangement joins TRBV7-6 to TRBJ2-1; perhaps TRBD1 as D (5 bases). This receptor was obtained from a man aged 35-75 years with stage I lung adenocarcinoma. Material: peripheral blood, obtained before any cancer treatment. CDR3 sequence reads: CASSFSPGNEQFF. In DNA, the CDR3 is TGTGCCAGCAGCTTTAGCCCAGGGAATGAGCAGTTCTTC.